This TCR beta chain was identified in a study of human T cells and chemical hapten exposure. Study-wide findings and caveats: Counts of expanded TCRs (at PT1) showed a positive correlation with patch test score. TCRs exceeding a frequency of 1 in 1000 stayed unchanged under DPC sensitization. Expanded TCRs were compared with controls, and the expanded TCRs formed significantly more large CDR3 similarity clusters.

TCRdb re-called the RACE reads through MiXCR, storing one row per CDR3 protein. The table has around 340,000 distinct CDR3 sequences, around 7% seen once; the top ten hold 8.4%. CDR1 SGHRS and CDR2 YFSETQ come from the germline V gene. This CDR3 has 13 residues. V was clipped by 5 bases and J by 2 bases; unmatched bases: 4. This clonotype has only a few counts. Antigen specificity is unknown. Time point indicated: patch test 1, 2 weeks after DPC sensitization. The treatment is: therapeutic diphenylcyclopropenone sensitization with weekly scalp DPC. Blood draws came before every patch-test application. The chain is built from TRBV5-1 and TRBJ2-7, with 7 bases aligning to TRBD2. The TCR originated in a woman under 30 with alopecia areata. Some clones in this sample may be carry-over from other donors' samples. The sample in question was whole blood, obtained in connection with sensitization to the hapten diphenylcyclopropenone (DPC). CDR3: CASRASGPYEQYF. CDR3 bases: TGCGCCAGCAGGGCTAGCGGTCCCTACGAGCAGTACTTC.